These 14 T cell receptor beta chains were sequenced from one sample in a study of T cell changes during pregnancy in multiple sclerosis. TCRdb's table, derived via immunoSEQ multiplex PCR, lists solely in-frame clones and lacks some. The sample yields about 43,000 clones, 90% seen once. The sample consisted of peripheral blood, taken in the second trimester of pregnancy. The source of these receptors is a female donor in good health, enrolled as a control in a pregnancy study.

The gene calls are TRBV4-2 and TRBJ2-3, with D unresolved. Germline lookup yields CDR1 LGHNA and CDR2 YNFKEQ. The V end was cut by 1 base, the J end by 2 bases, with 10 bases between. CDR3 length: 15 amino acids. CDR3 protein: CASSQAGLATDTQYF. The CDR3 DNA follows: TGTGCCAGCAGCCAAGCTGGGCTCGCCACAGATACGCAGTATTTT.

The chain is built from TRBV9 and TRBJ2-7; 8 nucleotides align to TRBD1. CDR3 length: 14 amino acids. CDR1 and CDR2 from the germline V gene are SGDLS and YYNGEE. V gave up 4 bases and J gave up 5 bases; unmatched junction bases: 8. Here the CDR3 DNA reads TGTGCCAGCAGCCCGCGACAGGGGTGGGACGAGCAGTACTTC. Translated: CASSPRQGWDEQYF. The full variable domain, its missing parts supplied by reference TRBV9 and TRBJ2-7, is DSGVTQTPKHLITATGQRVTLRCSPRSGDLSVYWYQQSLDQGLQFLIQYYNGEERAKGNILERFSAQQFPDLHSELNLSSLELGDSALYFCASSPRQGWDEQYFGPGTRLTVT.

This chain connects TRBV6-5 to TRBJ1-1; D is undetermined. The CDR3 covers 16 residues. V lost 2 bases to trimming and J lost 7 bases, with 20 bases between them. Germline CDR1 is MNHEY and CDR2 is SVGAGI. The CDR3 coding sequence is TGTGCCAGCAGTTACCGTGGGGTAGGGCGGGAGGTTGAAGCTTTCTTT. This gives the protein CASSYRGVGREVEAFF.

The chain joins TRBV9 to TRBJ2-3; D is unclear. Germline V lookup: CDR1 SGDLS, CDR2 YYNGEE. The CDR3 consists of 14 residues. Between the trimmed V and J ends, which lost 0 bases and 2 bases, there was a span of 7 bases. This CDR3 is CASSVAVNTDTQYF. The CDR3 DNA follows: TGTGCCAGCAGCGTAGCGGTAAACACAGATACGCAGTATTTT.

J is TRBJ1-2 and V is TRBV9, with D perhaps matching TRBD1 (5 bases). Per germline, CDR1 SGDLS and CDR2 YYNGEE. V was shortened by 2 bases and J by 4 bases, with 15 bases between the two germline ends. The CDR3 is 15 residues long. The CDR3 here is CASSVTSGGAYGYTF. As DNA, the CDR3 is TGTGCCAGCAGCGTGACCAGCGGAGGGGCCTATGGCTACACCTTC.

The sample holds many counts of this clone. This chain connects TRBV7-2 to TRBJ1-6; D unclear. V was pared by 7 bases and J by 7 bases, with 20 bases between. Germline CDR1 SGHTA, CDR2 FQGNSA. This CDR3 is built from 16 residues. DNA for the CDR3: TGTGCCAGCACCCGTGAGGGCGCATTCTTAAATTCACCCCTCCACTTT. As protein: CASTREGAFLNSPLHF.

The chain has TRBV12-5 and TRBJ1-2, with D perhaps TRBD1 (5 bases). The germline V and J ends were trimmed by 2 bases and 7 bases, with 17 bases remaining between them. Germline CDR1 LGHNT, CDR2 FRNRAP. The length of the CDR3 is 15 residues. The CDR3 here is CASGLTDAGLGGYTF. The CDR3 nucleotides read TGTGCTAGTGGTTTGACGGACGCAGGGTTGGGTGGCTACACCTTC. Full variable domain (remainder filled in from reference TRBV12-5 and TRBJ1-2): DARVTQTPRHKVTEMGQEVTMRCQPILGHNTVFWYRQTMMQGLELLAYFRNRAPLDDSGMPKDRFSAEMPDATLATLKIQPSEPRDSAVYFCASGLTDAGLGGYTFGSGTRLTVV.

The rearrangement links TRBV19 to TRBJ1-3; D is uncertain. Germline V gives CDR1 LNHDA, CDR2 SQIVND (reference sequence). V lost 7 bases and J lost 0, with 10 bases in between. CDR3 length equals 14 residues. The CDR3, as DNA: TGTGCCAGTACTCCGTCCTCCTCTGGAAACACCATATATTTT. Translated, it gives CASTPSSSGNTIYF.

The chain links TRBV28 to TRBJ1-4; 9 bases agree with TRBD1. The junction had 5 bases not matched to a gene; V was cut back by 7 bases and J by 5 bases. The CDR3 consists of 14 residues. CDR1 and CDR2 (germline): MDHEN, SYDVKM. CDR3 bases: TGTGCCAGCACTTTGGGGACAGGGAATGAAAAACTGTTTTTT. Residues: CASTLGTGNEKLFF.

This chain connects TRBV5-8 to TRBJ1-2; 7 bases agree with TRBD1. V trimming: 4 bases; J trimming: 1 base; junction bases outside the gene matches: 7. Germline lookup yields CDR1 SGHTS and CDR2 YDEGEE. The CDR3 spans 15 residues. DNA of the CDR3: TGTGCCAGCAGCCCCGGGACAGACTTTAACTATGGCTACACCTTC. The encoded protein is CASSPGTDFNYGYTF.

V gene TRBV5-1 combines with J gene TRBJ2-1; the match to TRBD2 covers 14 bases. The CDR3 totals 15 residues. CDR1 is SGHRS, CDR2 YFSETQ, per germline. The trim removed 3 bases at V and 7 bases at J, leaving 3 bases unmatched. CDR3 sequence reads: CASSSRTSGRNEQFF. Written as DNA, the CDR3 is TGCGCCAGCAGCTCTCGGACTAGCGGGAGGAATGAGCAGTTCTTC.

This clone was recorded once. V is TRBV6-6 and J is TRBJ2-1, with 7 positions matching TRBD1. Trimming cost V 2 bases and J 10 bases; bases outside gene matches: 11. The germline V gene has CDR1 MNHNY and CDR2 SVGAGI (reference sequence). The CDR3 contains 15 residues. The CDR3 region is CASSYPLGGLGEQFF. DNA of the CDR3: TGTGCCAGCAGTTACCCCTTAGGGGGCCTAGGGGAGCAGTTCTTC.

This CDR3 reads CARDRGNQPQHF. The CDR3 bases are TGTGCCAGGGACAGGGGCAATCAGCCCCAGCATTTT. The chain has TRBV25-1 and TRBJ1-5, with 8 positions matching TRBD1. Germline-derived CDR1 and CDR2 are MGHDK and SYGVNS. Germline trimming cut 9 bases from V and 2 bases from J; bases unmatched to any gene: 0. The CDR3 covers 12 residues.

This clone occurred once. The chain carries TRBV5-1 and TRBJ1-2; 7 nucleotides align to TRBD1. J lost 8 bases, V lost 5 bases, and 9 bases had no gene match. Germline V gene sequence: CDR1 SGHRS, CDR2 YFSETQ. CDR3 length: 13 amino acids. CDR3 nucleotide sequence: TGCGCCAGCAGTTCCACAGGGGCCAGCGGCTACACCTTC. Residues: CASSSTGASGYTF.